This TCR beta chain emerged from a study of T cell repertoires in cytomegalovirus infection (dated by TCRdb to about 2019). Notes on the research overall: Alongside well-studied HLA-B-restricted epitopes, the peptide stimulations were aimed at recently identified HLA-C-restricted CMV epitopes, whose presentation resists viral immunomodulation. Donor HLA type was relevant to the analysis, as public TCR beta signatures indicated carriage of CMV infection together with the matching HLA type. Study-wide findings and limitations: The ex vivo response was dominated by HLA-C-restricted CMV-specific TCR beta clonotypes, and the single most frequent clonotype in two of eight donors was supplied by these HLA-C-restricted clonotypes. Cumulative frequency of public TCR beta family members discriminated carriers of CMV infection plus the relevant HLA type in this cohort and an independent approximately 400-donor cohort.

As encoded in the germline V gene, CDR1 is MNHEY while CDR2 is SVGEGT. The CDR3 starts with the cysteine, ends with the valine, and has 14 residues. The CDR3 DNA has 42 bases and is translated from base 1. V is pruned by 6 bases and J by 5 bases, leaving 7 bases of the junction without a gene match. This clonotype was observed a few times. The specificity of this receptor is unknown. Nothing much larger sits one base from this clone, and base qualities are not available. The reads were generated on an Illumina HiSeq 1500. The public reads were run again by TCRdb, first through fastp at Q25 and then through MiXCR, and only productive beta chains were kept. Each entry merges the rows of one CDR3 protein and shows their most common DNA and genes. The sample records about 890,000 distinct CDR3 sequences, approximately 33% of which are singletons. The ten top clones hold roughly 13% of the sample. In light of the paper, this sample's treatment or condition label describes: in vitro stimulation with specific CMV peptide epitopes to enrich CMV-specific T cells.

The sequence is built from TRBV6-2 or TRBV6-3 and TRBJ2-7, with 10 bases aligning to TRBD2. The sequences come from cultured CD8+ T cells from PBMCs, collected from culture after CMV antigen stimulation. The TCR sequence derives from a human donor in good health (CMV status not recorded). Some clones in this sample may be carry-over from other donors' samples. The CDR3 in this case is CASSLAGVPHEQYV. The bases are TGTGCCAGCAGCCTAGCGGGGGTTCCCCACGAGCAGTACGTC.